This T cell receptor (beta chain) was sequenced for a study of blood T cell repertoires in COVID-19. Study as a whole: Acute and convalescent COVID-19 specimens originated in the United States, Italy and Spain. Sources were T cells, B-cell-depleted T cells, or PBMCs; the material itself was cDNA or gDNA.

Per the study methods: Amplification of reference gene primers provided the estimated nucleated cell counts. Assay: immunoSEQ multiplex PCR; the TCRdb copy retains only in-frame clones and omits some. V and J calls and clone size follow that table, whereas D and trimming were derived from the DNA. Among roughly 250,000 clones listed, 70% to 90% were seen once. In its sample, this clone was seen once. The V end was cut by 2 bases, the J end by 3 bases, with 13 bases between. The CDR3 length is 16 residues. CDR1 is SEHNR and CDR2 is FQNEAQ in the germline V gene (reference sequence). Sequencing was carried out using peripheral blood. The source of this sequence is a man aged 35-49 years with acute or convalescent COVID-19. This rearrangement joins TRBV7-9 to TRBJ2-2; TRBD1 might be the D (8 bases). DNA of the CDR3: TGTGCCAGCAGCTTACTACAGGGGGGGCACACCGGGGAGCTGTTTTTT. It encodes CASSLLQGGHTGELFF.